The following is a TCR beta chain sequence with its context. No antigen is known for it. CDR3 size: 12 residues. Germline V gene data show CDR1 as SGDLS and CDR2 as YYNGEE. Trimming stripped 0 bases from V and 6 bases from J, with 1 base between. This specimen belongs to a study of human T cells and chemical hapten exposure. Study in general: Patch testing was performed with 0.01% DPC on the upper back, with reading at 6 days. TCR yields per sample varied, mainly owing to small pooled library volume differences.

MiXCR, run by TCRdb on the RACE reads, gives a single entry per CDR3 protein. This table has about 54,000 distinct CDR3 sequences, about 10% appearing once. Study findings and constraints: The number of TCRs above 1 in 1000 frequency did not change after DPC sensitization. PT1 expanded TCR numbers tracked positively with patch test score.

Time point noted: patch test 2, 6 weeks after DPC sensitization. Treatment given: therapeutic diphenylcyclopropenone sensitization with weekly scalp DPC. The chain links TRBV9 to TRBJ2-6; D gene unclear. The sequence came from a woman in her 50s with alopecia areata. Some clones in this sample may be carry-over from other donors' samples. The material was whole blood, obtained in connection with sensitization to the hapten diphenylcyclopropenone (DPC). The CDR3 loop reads CASSVVANVLTF. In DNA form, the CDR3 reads TGTGCCAGCAGCGTAGTGGCCAACGTCCTGACTTTC.